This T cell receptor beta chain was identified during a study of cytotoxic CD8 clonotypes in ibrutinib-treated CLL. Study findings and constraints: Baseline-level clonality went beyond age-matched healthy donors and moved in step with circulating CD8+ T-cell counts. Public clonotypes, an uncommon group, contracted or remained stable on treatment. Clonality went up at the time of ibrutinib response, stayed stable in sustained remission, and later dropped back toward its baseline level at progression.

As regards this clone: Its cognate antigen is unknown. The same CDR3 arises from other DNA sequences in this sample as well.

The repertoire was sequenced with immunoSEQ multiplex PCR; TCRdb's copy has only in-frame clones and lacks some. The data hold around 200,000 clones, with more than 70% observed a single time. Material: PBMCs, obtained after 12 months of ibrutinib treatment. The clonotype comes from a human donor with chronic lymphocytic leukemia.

CDR3 in DNA: TGTGCCAGCAGTCGTGAGGAGACCCAGTACTTC. Its translation: CASSREETQYF. V and J are TRBV5-6 and TRBJ2-5; no definite D call. Trimming removed 5 bases at V and 5 bases at J, with 7 bases between. CDR1 and CDR2 from the germline V gene are SGHDT and YYEEEE. The CDR3 is made up of 11 amino acids.